This T cell receptor beta chain emerged from a study of identical twins. Using its own MiXCR run on the 5' RACE reads, TCRdb lists one record per CDR3 protein. The profile shows 430,000 or so distinct CDR3 sequences, 20% to 30% of them singletons. A few counts support this clonotype. V dropped 6 bases and J dropped 5; count of bases not matched to a gene: 9. This CDR3 is 14 amino acids long. These data also formed part of another study, on T cells expressing NK-cell markers. From that report: For a few donors, these clonotypes were likewise the leading ones in the CD3+CD56-NKG2C+ fraction. It was still unclear whether expanded NKG2C+ T cell clones were HCMV specific.

The sequence derives from a woman between 18 and 30 years old in good health. What was sequenced was CD4+ T cells sorted from blood. J is TRBJ1-1 and V is TRBV12-3 or TRBV12-4; 7 bases are a match to TRBD1. The CDR3 bases are TGTGCCAGCAGCCGACAGGGCGTGATTACTGAAGCTTTCTTT. Translation gives CASSRQGVITEAFF.